Listed below are T cell receptor beta chains from one sample, sequenced in a study of blood T cell dynamics during melanoma immunotherapy. Assay used: immunoSEQ multiplex PCR; TCRdb lists only in-frame clones, some missing. The sample lists under 7,500 clones, 80% to 90% seen once, with 1.5% to 2% in the top ten. The sequencing here drew on blood, taken from a patient treated with checkpoint blockade. These receptors were collected from a human donor with melanoma. Both conserved end residues are part of each CDR3. The D gene is left open where the match is weak. Clone size, where shown, is once, few, many, or a class for clones that have expanded.

>TRBV19|.|TRBJ2-4|.
TGTGCCAGTAGTATCGGTGGGAGACTAGCCAAAAACATTCAGTACTTC
CASSIGGRLAKNIQYF
>TRBV6-5|once|TRBJ1-2|.
TGTGCCAGCAGTCAAGGGGACGATCACTATGGCTACACCTTC
CASSQGDDHYGYTF
>TRBV7-9|.|TRBJ1-2|.
TGTGCCAGCAGCCCCGACCTCAGGGTTAACTATGGCTACACCTTC
CASSPDLRVNYGYTF
>TRBV6-1|.|TRBJ1-2|.
TGTGCAATAAGAGACGGCCTCGAGGGCTACACCTTC
CAIRDGLEGYTF
>TRBV5-8|.|TRBJ2-1|TRBD2
TGTGCCAGCAGCTTGGCTATTAGCGGGGCGAATTACAATGAGCAGTTCTTC
CASSLAISGANYNEQFF
>TRBV14|.|TRBJ2-7|.
TGTGCCAGCAGCCGGGAGCGTGCCATGGGGGAGCAGTACTTC
CASSRERAMGEQYF
>TRBV30|.|TRBJ2-5|.
TGTGCCTGGAGTGTTGCTGGACCCGAGACCCAGTACTTC
CAWSVAGPETQYF
>TRBV11-3|.|TRBJ2-7|.
TGTGCCAGCAGCTTAGCACGAACAGGGTCCAGCGAGCAGTACTTC
CASSLARTGSSEQYF
>TRBV5-6|.|TRBJ2-2|.
TGTGCCAGCAGCCCGTATACACCCACACCCGCGAACACCGGGGAGCTGTTTTTT
CASSPYTPTPANTGELFF
>TRBV27|few|TRBJ2-1|.
TGTGCCAGCAGTTTATCGATGACGGGATCTGCGTTCTTC
CASSLSMTGSAFF
>TRBV4-3|.|TRBJ1-2|.
TGCGCCAGCAGCCAATTTCGAGGCTATGGCTACACCTTC
CASSQFRGYGYTF
>TRBV30|.|TRBJ1-5|.
TGTGCCTGGAGTACCGGAGGAAATCAGCCCCAGCATTTT
CAWSTGGNQPQHF
>TRBV7-9|.|TRBJ1-2|.
TGTGCCAGCAGCTTGGGGGACGGGACCTCCTCAGGCTACACCTTC
CASSLGDGTSSGYTF
>TRBV6-1|.|TRBJ2-3|.
TGTGCCAGCAGTGAAGAACCGGGCAGGCAATACACAGATACGCAGTATTTT
CASSEEPGRQYTDTQYF
>TRBV6-5|.|TRBJ1-2|.
TGTGCCAGCAGTTCAGTTACTAACTATGGCTACACCTTC
CASSSVTNYGYTF
>TRBV4-3|.|TRBJ2-3|TRBD2
TGCGCCAGCAGTCTTCGTCTGGCCGGGGGGAGGCCGCAGTATTTT
CASSLRLAGGRPQYF
>TRBV9|.|TRBJ2-1|TRBD1
TGTGCCAGCAGCCCGCACCGACAGGGTATGAGCTCCTACAATGAGCAGTTCTTC
CASSPHRQGMSSYNEQFF
>TRBV21-1|.|TRBJ1-2|.
TGTGCCAGCAGCAAGGGACAGACCTTTAACTATGGCTACACCTTC
CASSKGQTFNYGYTF
>TRBV6-1|.|TRBJ1-5|.
TGTGCCAGCAGTGGGGCTCGACAGGTTTTCCTTAATCAGCCCCAGCATTTT
CASSGARQVFLNQPQHF
>TRBV7-2|few|TRBJ2-7|.
TGTGCCAGCACCCCACGGGCTACCTCCTACGAGCAGTACTTC
CASTPRATSYEQYF
>TRBV2|few|TRBJ1-6|TRBD1
TGTGCCAGCAGGTCTGACAGGGGCCCCCTCCACTTT
CASRSDRGPLHF
>TRBV9|.|TRBJ2-2|TRBD1
TGTGCCAGCAGCCCCAGGACAGGGACGAACACCGGGGAGCTGTTTTTT
CASSPRTGTNTGELFF
>TRBV7-2|.|TRBJ1-5|.
TGTGCCAGCAGCTTAGGTGGGGACCAGCCCCAGCATTTT
CASSLGGDQPQHF
>TRBV28|.|TRBJ2-1|.
TGTGCCAGCAGTCTGACAGGTTCCTACAATGAGCAGTTCTTC
CASSLTGSYNEQFF
>TRBV6-6|.|TRBJ1-5|TRBD1
TGTGCCAGCAGCAGGACAGGGGATCAGCCCCAGCATTTT
CASSRTGDQPQHF
>TRBV6-1|.|TRBJ2-5|.
TGTGCCTGTGGTCAGGGGTCGGAGACCCAGTACTTC
CACGQGSETQYF
>TRBV13|.|TRBJ1-1|.
TGTGCCAGCAGCCCCAATCCTAGGGGAACTGAAGCTTTCTTT
CASSPNPRGTEAFF
>TRBV25-1|.|TRBJ1-6|TRBD1
TGTGCCAGCAGTCGGCCAGGGGGCTATAATTCACCCCTCCACTTT
CASSRPGGYNSPLHF
>TRBV4-3|.|TRBJ2-7|.
TGCGCCAGCAGCCAAGATCCCCGGAGTAGCTCCGAGCAGTACTTC
CASSQDPRSSSEQYF
>TRBV7-3|.|TRBJ1-1|TRBD1
TGTGCCAGCAGCTTAACTGGACAGGGGAACACTGAAGCTTTCTTT
CASSLTGQGNTEAFF
>TRBV7-2|once|TRBJ2-2|.
TGTGCCAGCAGCCCGCGCGGGGGCGCGAACACCGGGGAGCTGTTTTTT
CASSPRGGANTGELFF
>TRBV7-2|.|TRBJ1-5|.
TGTGCCAGCAGCTTAGCAAGGGACGAATATCAGCCCCAGCATTTT
CASSLARDEYQPQHF
>TRBV4-3|.|TRBJ1-2|TRBD1
TGCGCCAGCAGCCAAAACAGGGGGCGAGGTGGCTACACCTTC
CASSQNRGRGGYTF
>TRBV11-2|.|TRBJ2-1|.
TGTGCCAGCAGCTTAGATCGTCGGCTAGGCGATGAGCAGTTCTTC
CASSLDRRLGDEQFF
>TRBV11-2|.|TRBJ1-5|.
TGTGCCAGCAGCTTGGACGCGGTGGGCCAGCCCCAGCATTTT
CASSLDAVGQPQHF
>TRBV7-2|.|TRBJ1-2|.
TGTGCCAGCAGCCCTAGCGGGGGTCCTTATGGCTACACCTTC
CASSPSGGPYGYTF
>TRBV2|.|TRBJ2-2|TRBD2
TGTGCCAGCAGTGAGGAGCGGGGGCTCACCGGGGAGCTGTTTTTT
CASSEERGLTGELFF
>TRBV19|.|TRBJ1-5|.
TGTGCCAGTAGGAGGACGGTAAGCAATCAGCCCCAGCATTTT
CASRRTVSNQPQHF
>TRBV6-1|.|TRBJ1-3|.
TGTGCCAGCAGTGAATGGCGATCTGGAAACACCATATATTTT
CASSEWRSGNTIYF
>TRBV7-2|.|TRBJ1-1|TRBD1
TGTGCCAGCAGCCCCAAGACAGGGCGGAACACTGAAGCTTTCTTT
CASSPKTGRNTEAFF
>TRBV11-1|.|TRBJ1-1|TRBD1
TGTGCCAGCAGCCCGGACAGGTCTAACACTGAAGCTTTCTTT
CASSPDRSNTEAFF
>TRBV12-5|.|TRBJ1-5|.
TGTGCTAGTGGTTTGGCGAAGGGTCAGCCCCAGCATTTT
CASGLAKGQPQHF
>TRBV2|.|TRBJ1-2|.
TGTGCCAGCAGTGAAGTTTGGTTCAGTTGCACCTTC
CASSEVWFSCTF
>TRBV6-1|.|TRBJ1-1|.
TGTGCCAGCAGTGATGCTGTTCAAGCTTTCTTT
CASSDAVQAFF
>TRBV5-5|.|TRBJ1-2|TRBD1
TGTGCCAGCAGCAGACAGGGGGCGGACTATGGCTACACCTTC
CASSRQGADYGYTF
>TRBV5-1|once|TRBJ1-5|.
TGCGCCAGCAGCGCACAGGGCGGGGATCAGCCCCAGCATTTT
CASSAQGGDQPQHF
>TRBV19|once|TRBJ1-4|.
TGTGCCAGTAGTTCCCAAGCGTCAACAGGCAATGAAAAACTGTTTTTT
CASSSQASTGNEKLFF